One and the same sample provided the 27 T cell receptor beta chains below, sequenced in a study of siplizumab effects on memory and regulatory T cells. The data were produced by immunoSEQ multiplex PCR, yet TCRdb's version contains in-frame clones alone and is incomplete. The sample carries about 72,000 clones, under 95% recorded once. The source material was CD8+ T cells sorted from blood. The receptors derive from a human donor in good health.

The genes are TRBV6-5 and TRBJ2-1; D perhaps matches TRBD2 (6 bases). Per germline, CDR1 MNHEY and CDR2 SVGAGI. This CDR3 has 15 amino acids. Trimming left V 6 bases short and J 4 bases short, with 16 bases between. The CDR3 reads CASSESGLEYNEQFF. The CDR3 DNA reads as TGTGCCAGCAGCGAGTCGGGACTGGAATACAATGAGCAGTTCTTC.

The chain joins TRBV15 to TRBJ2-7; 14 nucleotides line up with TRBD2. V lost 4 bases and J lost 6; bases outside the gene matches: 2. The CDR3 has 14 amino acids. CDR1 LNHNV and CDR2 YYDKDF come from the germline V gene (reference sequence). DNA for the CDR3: TGTGCCACCAGCACAGGACTAGCGGGAGGCGAGCAGTACTTC. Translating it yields CATSTGLAGGEQYF.

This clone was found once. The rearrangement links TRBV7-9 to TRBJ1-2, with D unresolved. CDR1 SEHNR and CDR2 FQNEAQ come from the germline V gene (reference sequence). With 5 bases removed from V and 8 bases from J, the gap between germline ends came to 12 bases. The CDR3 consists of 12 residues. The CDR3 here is CASSQEGNGYTF. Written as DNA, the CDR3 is TGTGCCAGCAGCCAAGAGGGTAACGGCTACACCTTC.

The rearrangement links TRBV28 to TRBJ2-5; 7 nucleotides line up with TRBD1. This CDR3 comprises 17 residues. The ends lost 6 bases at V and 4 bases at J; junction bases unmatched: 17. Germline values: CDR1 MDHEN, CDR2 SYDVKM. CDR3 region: CASSYTPDRDVRETQYF. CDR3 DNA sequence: TGTGCCAGCAGCTACACACCCGACAGGGATGTACGAGAGACCCAGTACTTC.

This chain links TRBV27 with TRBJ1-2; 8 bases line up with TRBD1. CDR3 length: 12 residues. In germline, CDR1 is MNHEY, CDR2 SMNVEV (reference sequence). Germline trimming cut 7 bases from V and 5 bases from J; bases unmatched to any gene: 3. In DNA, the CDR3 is TGTGCCAGCAAAAACAGGGGGTATGGCTACACCTTC. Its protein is CASKNRGYGYTF.

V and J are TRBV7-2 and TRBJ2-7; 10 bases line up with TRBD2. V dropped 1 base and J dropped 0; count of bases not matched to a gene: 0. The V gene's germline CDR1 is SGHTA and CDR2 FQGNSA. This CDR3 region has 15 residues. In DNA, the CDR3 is TGTGCCAGCAGCTTAGAGCGGGAGGGCTCCTACGAGCAGTACTTC. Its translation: CASSLEREGSYEQYF.

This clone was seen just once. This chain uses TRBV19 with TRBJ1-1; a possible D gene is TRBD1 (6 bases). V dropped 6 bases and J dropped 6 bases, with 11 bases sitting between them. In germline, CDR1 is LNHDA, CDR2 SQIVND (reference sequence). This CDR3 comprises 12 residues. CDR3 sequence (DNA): TGTGCCAGTAGCAGGGGTGGACCTGAAGCTTTCTTT. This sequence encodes CASSRGGPEAFF.

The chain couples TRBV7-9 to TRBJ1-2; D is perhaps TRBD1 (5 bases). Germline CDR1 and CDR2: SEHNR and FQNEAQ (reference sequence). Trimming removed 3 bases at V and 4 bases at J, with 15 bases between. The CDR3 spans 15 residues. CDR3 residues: CASSFQQDLSYGYTF. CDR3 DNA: TGTGCCAGCAGCTTCCAACAGGATCTTAGCTATGGCTACACCTTC.

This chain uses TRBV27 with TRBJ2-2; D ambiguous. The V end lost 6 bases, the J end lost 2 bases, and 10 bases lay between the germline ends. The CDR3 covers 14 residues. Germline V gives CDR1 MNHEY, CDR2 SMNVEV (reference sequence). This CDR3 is CASRFSVNTGELFF. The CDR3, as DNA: TGTGCCAGCAGATTTTCAGTAAACACCGGGGAGCTGTTTTTT.

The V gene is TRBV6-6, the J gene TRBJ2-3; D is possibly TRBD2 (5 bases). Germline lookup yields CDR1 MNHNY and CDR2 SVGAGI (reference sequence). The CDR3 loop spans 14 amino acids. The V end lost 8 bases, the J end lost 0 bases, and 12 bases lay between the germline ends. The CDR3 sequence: CASGSITSTDTQYF. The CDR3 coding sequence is TGTGCCAGCGGGAGTATCACTAGCACAGATACGCAGTATTTT.

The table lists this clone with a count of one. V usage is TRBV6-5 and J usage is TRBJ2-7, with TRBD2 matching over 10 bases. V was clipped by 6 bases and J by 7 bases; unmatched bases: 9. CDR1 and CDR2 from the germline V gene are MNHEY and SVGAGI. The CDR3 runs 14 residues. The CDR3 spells CASRVLAGVSEQYF. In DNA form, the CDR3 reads TGTGCCAGCAGGGTTCTAGCGGGAGTAAGTGAGCAGTACTTC.

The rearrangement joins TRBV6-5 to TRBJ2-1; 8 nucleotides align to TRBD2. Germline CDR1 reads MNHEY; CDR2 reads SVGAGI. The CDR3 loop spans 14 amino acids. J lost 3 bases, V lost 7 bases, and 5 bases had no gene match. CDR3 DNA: TGTGCCAGCATGCCGGGGGGGAACTACAATGAGCAGTTCTTC. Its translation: CASMPGGNYNEQFF.

The CDR3 DNA is TGTGCCAGCAGCTTACCGGGAGATTATAATTCACCCCTCCACTTT. Its translation: CASSLPGDYNSPLHF. The chain combines TRBV5-5 with TRBJ1-6; no definite D call. This CDR3 contains 15 residues. The V and J ends lost 2 bases and 4 bases respectively, with 10 bases between them. Germline V gene lookup returns CDR1 SGHKS and CDR2 YYEKEE (reference sequence).

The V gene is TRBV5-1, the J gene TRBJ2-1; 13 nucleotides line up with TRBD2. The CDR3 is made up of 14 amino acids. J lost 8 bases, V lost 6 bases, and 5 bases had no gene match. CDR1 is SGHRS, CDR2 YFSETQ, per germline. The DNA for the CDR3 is TGCGCCAGCAAGGGCGGACTAGCGGGAGATGAGCAGTTCTTC. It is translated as CASKGGLAGDEQFF.

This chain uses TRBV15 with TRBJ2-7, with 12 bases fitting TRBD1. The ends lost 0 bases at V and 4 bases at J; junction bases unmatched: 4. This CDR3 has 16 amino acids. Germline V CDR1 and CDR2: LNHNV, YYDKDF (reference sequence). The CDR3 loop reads CATSRDLGQGAYEQYF. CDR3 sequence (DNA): TGTGCCACCAGCAGAGATCTGGGACAGGGGGCTTACGAGCAGTACTTC. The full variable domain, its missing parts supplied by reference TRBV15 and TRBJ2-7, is DAMVIQNPRYQVTQFGKPVTLSCSQTLNHNVMYWYQQKSSQAPKLLFHYYDKDFNNEADTPDNFQSRRPNTSFCFLDIRSPGLGDTAMYLCATSRDLGQGAYEQYFGPGTRLTVT.

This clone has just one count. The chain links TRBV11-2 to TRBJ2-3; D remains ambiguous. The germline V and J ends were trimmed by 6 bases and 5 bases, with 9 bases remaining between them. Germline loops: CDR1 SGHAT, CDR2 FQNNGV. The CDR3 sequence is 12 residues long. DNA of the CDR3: TGTGCCAGCAGACCAAGAGAAGATACGCAGTATTTT. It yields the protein CASRPREDTQYF.

In DNA form, the CDR3 reads TGTGCCAGCAGCTTAGACCCCGCAGGGGGGGCGAGTGGAGCTTTCTTT. Its protein is CASSLDPAGGASGAFF. The chain recombines TRBV11-2 with TRBJ1-1; TRBD1 matches at 7 bases. V was pared by 0 bases and J by 10 bases, with 14 bases of the junction left unmatched. Germline V gene data show CDR1 as SGHAT and CDR2 as FQNNGV. The CDR3 consists of 16 residues.

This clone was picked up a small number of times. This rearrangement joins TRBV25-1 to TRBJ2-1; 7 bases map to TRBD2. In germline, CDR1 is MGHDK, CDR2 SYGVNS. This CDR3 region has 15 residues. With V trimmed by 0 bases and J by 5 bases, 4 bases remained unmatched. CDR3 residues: CASSEYGSGDNEQFF. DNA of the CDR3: TGTGCCAGCAGTGAATACGGGAGCGGGGACAATGAGCAGTTCTTC.

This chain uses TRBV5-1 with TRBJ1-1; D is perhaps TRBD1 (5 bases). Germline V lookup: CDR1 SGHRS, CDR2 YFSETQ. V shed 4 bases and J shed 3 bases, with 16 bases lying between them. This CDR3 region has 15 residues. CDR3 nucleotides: TGCGCCAGCAGCCCAGGCGGGGGGGTGTACACTGAAGCTTTCTTT. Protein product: CASSPGGGVYTEAFF.

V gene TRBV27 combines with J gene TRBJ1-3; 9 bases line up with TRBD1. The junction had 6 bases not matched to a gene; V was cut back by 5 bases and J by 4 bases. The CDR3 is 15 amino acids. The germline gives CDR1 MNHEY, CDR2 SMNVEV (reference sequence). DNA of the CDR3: TGTGCCAGCAGTCCAGGGACAGGGTCCGGAAACACCATATATTTT. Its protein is CASSPGTGSGNTIYF.

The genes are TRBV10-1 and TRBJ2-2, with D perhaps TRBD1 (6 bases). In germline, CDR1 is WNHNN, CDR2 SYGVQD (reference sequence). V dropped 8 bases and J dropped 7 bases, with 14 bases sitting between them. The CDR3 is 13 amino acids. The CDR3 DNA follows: TGCGCCAGCGGGGCAGGGGTAATCGGGGAGCTGTTTTTT. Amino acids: CASGAGVIGELFF.

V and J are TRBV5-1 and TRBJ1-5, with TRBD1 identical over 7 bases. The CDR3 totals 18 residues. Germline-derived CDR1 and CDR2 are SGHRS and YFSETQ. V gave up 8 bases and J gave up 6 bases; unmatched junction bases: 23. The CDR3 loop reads CARRGTEGFLPSRQPQHF. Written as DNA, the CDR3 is TGCGCCAGAAGAGGGACAGAGGGGTTCTTACCATCGCGTCAGCCCCAGCATTTT. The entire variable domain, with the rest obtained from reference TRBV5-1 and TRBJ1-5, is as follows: KAGVTQTPRYLIKTRGQQVTLSCSPISGHRSVSWYQQTPGQGLQFLFEYFSETQRNKGNFPGRFSGRQFSNSRSEMNVSTLELGDSALYLCARRGTEGFLPSRQPQHFGDGTRLSIL.

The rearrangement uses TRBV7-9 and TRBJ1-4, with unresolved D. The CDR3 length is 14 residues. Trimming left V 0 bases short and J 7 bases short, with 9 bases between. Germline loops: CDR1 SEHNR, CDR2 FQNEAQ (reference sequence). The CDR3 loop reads CASSLAYLREKLFF. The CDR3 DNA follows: TGTGCCAGCAGCTTAGCCTACCTACGTGAAAAACTGTTTTTT. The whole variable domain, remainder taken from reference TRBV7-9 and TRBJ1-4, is DTGVSQNPRHKITKRGQNVTFRCDPISEHNRLYWYRQTLGQGPEFLTYFQNEAQLEKSRLLSDRFSAERPKGSFSTLEIQRTEQGDSAMYLCASSLAYLREKLFFGSGTQLSVL.

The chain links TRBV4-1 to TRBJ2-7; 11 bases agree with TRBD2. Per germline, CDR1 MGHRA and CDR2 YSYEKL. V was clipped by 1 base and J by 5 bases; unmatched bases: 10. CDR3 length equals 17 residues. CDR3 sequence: CASSQGTSGLKEDEQYF. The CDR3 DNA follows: TGCGCCAGCAGCCAAGGGACTAGCGGGCTGAAAGAGGACGAGCAGTACTTC.

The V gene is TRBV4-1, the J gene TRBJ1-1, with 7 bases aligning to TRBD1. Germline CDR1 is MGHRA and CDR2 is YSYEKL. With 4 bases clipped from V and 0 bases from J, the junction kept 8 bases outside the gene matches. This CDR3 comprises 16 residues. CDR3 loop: CASSRNAGGMNTEAFF. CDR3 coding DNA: TGCGCCAGCAGCCGTAACGCAGGGGGAATGAACACTGAAGCTTTCTTT.

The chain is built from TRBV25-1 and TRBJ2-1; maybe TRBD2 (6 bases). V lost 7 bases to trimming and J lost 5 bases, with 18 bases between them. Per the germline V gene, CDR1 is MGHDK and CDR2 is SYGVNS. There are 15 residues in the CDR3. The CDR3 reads CASTGVTGLNNEQFF. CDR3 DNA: TGTGCCAGCACTGGGGTCACGGGACTTAACAATGAGCAGTTCTTC.

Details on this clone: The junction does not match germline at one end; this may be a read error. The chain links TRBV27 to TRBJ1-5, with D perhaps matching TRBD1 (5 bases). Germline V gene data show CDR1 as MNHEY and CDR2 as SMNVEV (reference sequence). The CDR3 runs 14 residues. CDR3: CASSLTVSYQSQHF. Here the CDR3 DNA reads TGTGCCAGCAGCCTGACAGTCTCTTATCAGTCCCAGCATTTT.